This T cell receptor beta chain is from a study of cytomegalovirus exposure and HLA in healthy donors. Study in general: Researchers previously reported finding roughly 120 million unique TCR beta sequences from roughly 170 million T cells.

The PCR ran on 60 Vbeta and 13 Jbeta primers. The method was immunoSEQ multiplex PCR; TCRdb's version includes in-frame clones alone and lacks a portion of them. The sample lists about 69,000 clones, roughly two thirds occurring once. As for this clone: The antigen is undetermined.

The CDR3 is 19 residues long. Trimming removed 4 bases at V and 1 base at J, with 20 bases between. Looked up from germline, CDR1 is MGHRA and CDR2 is YSYEKL. The study's findings and limits: HLA alleles showed associations with 16,951 TCR beta sequences in a later analysis, at a 0.05 false discovery rate. The authors excluded some V segments, including TRBV6-2 and TRBV6-3, as indistinguishable.

The origin of this receptor is a male donor in good health and CMV-seropositive. The chain has TRBV4-1 and TRBJ2-6; the D gene is possibly TRBD1 (6 bases). Sequencing was performed on PBMCs. The chain's CDR3 is CASSPDGDRLLSGANVLTF. For the CDR3, the DNA is TGCGCCAGCAGCCCCGACGGAGACAGGCTTCTTTCTGGGGCCAACGTCCTGACTTTC.